These 19 T cell receptor beta chains share one sample of origin, sequenced in a study of T cells in Graves' hyperthyroidism and ophthalmopathy. Regions amplified from RNA transcripts were the TCR beta CDR3 regions. HTBI primers were used for first-round RT-PCR of the TCR CDR3. Via MiXCR, TCRdb re-called the multiplex PCR reads, giving one row per CDR3 protein. The table has roughly 740,000 distinct CDR3 sequences, approximately 16% seen once. Sequencing was performed on blood. These receptors were collected from a man between 18 and 35 years old with Graves' hyperthyroidism.

The sample holds many counts of this clonotype. The chain links TRBV28 to TRBJ2-3; TRBD1 or TRBD2 may be the D gene (5 bases each). Germline V CDR1 and CDR2: MDHEN, SYDVKM. The CDR3 runs to 16 residues. Between the trimmed V and J ends, which lost 4 bases and 1 base, there was a span of 15 bases. CDR3 DNA: TGTGCCAGCAGTTCCGGGACCCCTATCGGCACAGATACGCAGTATTTT. Translation gives CASSSGTPIGTDTQYF.

This clonotype was observed a handful of times. The chain carries TRBV19 and TRBJ2-2; TRBD1 aligns across 9 bases. This CDR3 has 15 residues. The junction had 4 bases not matched to a gene; V was cut back by 5 bases and J by 3 bases. From germline, CDR1 is LNHDA and CDR2 SQIVND (reference sequence). CDR3 sequence reads: CASSRDRAHTGELFF. CDR3 nucleotides: TGTGCCAGTAGTCGGGACAGGGCCCACACCGGGGAGCTGTTTTTT.

The rearrangement uses TRBV27 and TRBJ2-1, with unresolved D. The CDR3 extends over 12 amino acids. Trimming stripped 7 bases from V and 6 bases from J, with 10 bases between. CDR1 is MNHEY, CDR2 SMNVEV, per germline (reference sequence). CDR3 sequence: CASNNVGNEQFF. In DNA form, the CDR3 reads TGTGCCAGCAACAATGTCGGCAATGAGCAGTTCTTC.

This rearrangement joins TRBV14 to TRBJ2-7; 9 bases map to TRBD2. This CDR3 comprises 16 residues. Trimming removed 0 bases from V and 4 bases from J; junction bases left unmatched: 7. Germline assignment: CDR1 SGHDN and CDR2 FVKESK. CDR3 DNA: TGTGCCAGCAGCCAAGAGATAGCGGGAGAGATTTACGAGCAGTACTTC. Translated: CASSQEIAGEIYEQYF.

This clonotype was seen at least ten times. The V and J genes are TRBV11-2 and TRBJ2-1; D is possibly TRBD2 (5 bases). The ends were cut back, 6 bases at V and 8 bases at J, with 20 bases in the middle. This CDR3 has 15 amino acids. Germline-derived CDR1 and CDR2 are SGHAT and FQNNGV. The CDR3 region is CASSYSTRPADEQFF. CDR3 nucleotide sequence: TGTGCCAGCAGTTACTCGACCCGACCAGCGGATGAGCAGTTCTTC.

The rearrangement links TRBV28 to TRBJ1-2, with no clear D. Germline assignment: CDR1 MDHEN and CDR2 SYDVKM. V shed 3 bases and J shed 0 bases, with 14 bases lying between them. The CDR3 length is 16 residues. CDR3 bases: TGTGCCAGCAGTTTGTTCCTGCGTGGAGCTAACTATGGCTACACCTTC. It is translated as CASSLFLRGANYGYTF.

The table lists this clonotype with many counts. The gene calls are TRBV28 and TRBJ1-1; D may be TRBD1 (5 bases). Germline-derived CDR1 and CDR2 are MDHEN and SYDVKM. V shed 5 bases and J shed 3 bases, with 19 bases lying between them. The CDR3 has 16 residues. The CDR3 coding sequence is TGTGCCAGCAGTGCCCCCGGGGGAGGGCCCCACACTGAAGCTTTCTTT. As protein: CASSAPGGGPHTEAFF.

The chain joins TRBV5-1 to TRBJ2-5, with 7 bases aligning to TRBD1. The CDR3 contains 14 residues. CDR1 is SGHRS and CDR2 is YFSETQ in the germline V gene. V lost 4 bases to trimming and J lost 1 base; unmatched junction nucleotides: 4. The CDR3 coding sequence is TGCGCCAGCAGCACCCGGGACAGCCAAGAGACCCAGTACTTC. It encodes CASSTRDSQETQYF.

This clonotype has ten or more counts. The rearrangement links TRBV28 to TRBJ2-1; 10 bases line up with TRBD2. CDR1 is MDHEN and CDR2 is SYDVKM in the germline V gene. CDR3 size: 14 residues. V shed 3 bases and J 6 bases; nucleotides not matched to a gene: 2. The CDR3 coding sequence is TGTGCCAGCAGTTTGGGACTAGCGAGCAATGAGCAGTTCTTC. Amino acids: CASSLGLASNEQFF.

The V and J genes are TRBV24-1 and TRBJ2-1, with D hard to call. Germline lookup yields CDR1 KGHDR and CDR2 SFDVKD. The CDR3 extends over 14 amino acids. The V and J ends lost 6 bases and 0 bases respectively, with 8 bases between them. The CDR3 nucleotides read TGTGCCACCAGTCCCACGACCTCCTACAATGAGCAGTTCTTC. Translating gives CATSPTTSYNEQFF.

This clonotype was seen only a few times. This chain's CDR3 is CASSPLDNPNYGYTF. The DNA of the CDR3 is TGTGCCAGCAGCCCACTCGACAACCCTAACTATGGCTACACCTTC. This sequence joins TRBV3-1 and TRBJ1-2; D uncertain. Trimming took 4 bases from V and 0 from J, leaving 12 bases between them. This CDR3 has 15 amino acids. Germline lookup yields CDR1 LGHDT and CDR2 YNNKEL (reference sequence). Full variable domain (missing parts from reference TRBV3-1 and TRBJ1-2): DTAVSQTPKYLVTQMGNDKSIKCEQNLGHDTMYWYKQDSKKFLKIMFSYNNKELIINETVPNRFSPKSPDKAHLNLHINSLELGDSAVYFCASSPLDNPNYGYTFGSGTRLTVV.

This clonotype has ten or more counts. The chain recombines TRBV28 with TRBJ1-1, with D hard to call. CDR1 is MDHEN, CDR2 SYDVKM, per germline. There are 13 residues in the CDR3. V lost 10 bases and J lost 0, with 12 bases in between. CDR3 residues: CATLLAVNTEAFF. The CDR3 region has the DNA TGTGCCACCCTCCTAGCCGTGAACACTGAAGCTTTCTTT. Full variable domain (missing parts from reference TRBV28 and TRBJ1-1): DVKVTQSSRYLVKRTGEKVFLECVQDMDHENMFWYRQDPGLGLRLIYFSYDVKMKEKGDIPEGYSVSREKKERFSLILESASTNQTSMYLCATLLAVNTEAFFGQGTRLTVV.

The V and J genes are TRBV25-1 and TRBJ2-2; 9 bases agree with TRBD2. Trimming at V came to 5 bases and at J to 5 bases, leaving 9 bases not matched to a gene. This CDR3 region has 16 residues. Germline V gene data show CDR1 as MGHDK and CDR2 as SYGVNS. DNA of the CDR3: TGTGCCAGCAGTACCTTAGCGGGAGTAGGTACCGGGGAGCTGTTTTTT. Protein product: CASSTLAGVGTGELFF.

This clonotype appeared many times. This rearrangement joins TRBV2 to TRBJ2-1, with D hard to call. Deletions cut 6 bases from V and 1 base from J, with 7 bases between. In germline, CDR1 is SNHLY, CDR2 FYNNEI. This CDR3 is built from 13 residues. CDR3 amino acids: CASRQPSYNEQFF. CDR3 in DNA: TGTGCCAGCAGGCAACCTTCCTACAATGAGCAGTTCTTC. Full variable domain (missing parts from reference TRBV2 and TRBJ2-1): EPEVTQTPSHQVTQMGQEVILRCVPISNHLYFYWYRQILGQKVEFLVSFYNNEISEKSEIFDDQFSVERPDGSNFTLKIRSTKLEDSAMYFCASRQPSYNEQFFGPGTRLTVL.

This sequence joins TRBV6-2 or TRBV6-3 and TRBJ2-3, with D possibly being TRBD2 (7 bases). V lost 8 bases to trimming and J lost 10 bases, with 16 bases between them. This CDR3 spans 12 amino acids. Germline V gene lookup returns CDR1 MNHEY and CDR2 SVGEGT. The CDR3 loop is CASSRGAGPQYF. In DNA, the CDR3 is TGTGCCAGCTCCCGGGGGGCAGGTCCGCAGTATTTT.

This clonotype was seen at least ten times. The chain links TRBV28 to TRBJ2-7; 9 bases match TRBD1. This CDR3 comprises 14 residues. J gave up 0 bases and V 6 bases, and 3 bases lay outside the gene matches. From germline, CDR1 is MDHEN and CDR2 SYDVKM. The CDR3, as DNA: TGTGCCAGCAGGGACAGGGGCGCCTCCTACGAGCAGTACTTC. Its protein product is CASRDRGASYEQYF.

This clonotype was detected only a few times. The chain uses TRBV9 and TRBJ2-1; D not certain. Trimming stripped 1 base from V and 2 bases from J, with 10 bases between. CDR3 length: 15 amino acids. Germline V gene sequence: CDR1 SGDLS, CDR2 YYNGEE. CDR3 nucleotide sequence: TGTGCCAGCAGCGTAATGGCGGACCCCTACAATGAGCAGTTCTTC. As protein: CASSVMADPYNEQFF.

This clonotype was seen ten or more times. The J gene is TRBJ2-1, the V gene TRBV18; D unresolved. Germline CDR1 KGHSH, CDR2 LQKENI. The CDR3 has 11 amino acids. V was shortened by 3 bases and J by 13 bases, with 10 bases between the two germline ends. The CDR3 sequence: CASSPRQGQFF. The CDR3 DNA follows: TGTGCCAGCTCACCTCGGCAAGGCCAGTTCTTC.

This clonotype was counted many times. This sequence joins TRBV30 and TRBJ1-1; 7 bases line up with TRBD1. Germline CDR1 and CDR2: GTSNPN and SVGIG (reference sequence). The junction had 0 bases not matched to a gene; V was cut back by 5 bases and J by 0 bases. The CDR3 totals 12 residues. The CDR3 is CAWDRVNTEAFF. The CDR3 DNA is TGTGCCTGGGACAGGGTGAACACTGAAGCTTTCTTT. The full variable domain, completed using reference TRBV30 and TRBJ1-1, is SQTIHQWPATLVQPVGSPLSLECTVEGTSNPNLYWYRQAAGRGLQLLFYSVGIGQISSEVPQNLSASRPQDRQFILSSKKLLLSDSGFYLCAWDRVNTEAFFGQGTRLTVV.